Described below is a single T cell receptor beta chain sequence and its context. PCR was performed using 60 Vbeta and 13 Jbeta primers. The method was immunoSEQ multiplex PCR; TCRdb's version includes in-frame clones alone and lacks a portion of them. The sample has around 120,000 clones; 60% to 85% are singletons. The sample is drawn from a study of cytomegalovirus exposure and HLA in healthy donors. The CDR3 sequence is 14 residues long. The V end lost 4 bases, the J end lost 3 bases, and 14 bases lay between the germline ends. Germline CDR1 is SGHRS and CDR2 is YFSETQ. The rearrangement uses TRBV5-1 and TRBJ2-7, with TRBD2 as a possible D gene (6 bases). Sequencing input: PBMCs. This TCR was recovered from a human donor in good health. In nucleotides, the CDR3 is TGCGCCAGCAGCACTGGAGGGGCCGACTACGAGCAGTACTTC. It is translated as CASSTGGADYEQYF.